Below, 10 T cell receptor beta chains from the same sample are listed, as sequenced in a study of OX40 agonist ivuxolimab in advanced cancers. Some clones are missing from TCRdb's copy, which holds only in-frame ones; the method was immunoSEQ multiplex PCR. The sample lists tens of thousands of clones; 70% to 90% were seen once. Sequenced here: CD4+ or CD8+ T cells sorted from blood, sampled in a trial of the OX40 agonist ivuxolimab. The receptors originated from an adult with an advanced solid tumor such as melanoma, head and neck, liver or kidney cancer.

This chain joins TRBV2 and TRBJ2-1; D might be TRBD1 (5 bases). CDR3 length equals 12 residues. Per germline, CDR1 SNHLY and CDR2 FYNNEI. The V and J ends lost 6 bases and 3 bases respectively, with 6 bases between them. In nucleotides, the CDR3 is TGTGCCAGCAGACAGGACTACAATGAGCAGTTCTTC. Its translation: CASRQDYNEQFF.

This clone came up a few times. V is TRBV6-1 and J is TRBJ1-2, with unresolved D. The V gene's germline CDR1 is MNHNS and CDR2 SASEGT. The V gene lost 2 bases and the J gene lost 3 bases, with 13 bases spanning the gap. CDR3 size: 15 residues. CDR3 sequence: CASSESGRIYYGYTF. CDR3 coding DNA: TGTGCCAGCAGTGAATCTGGCAGGATATACTATGGCTACACCTTC.

This chain connects TRBV11-1 to TRBJ1-2, with unresolved D. The CDR3 is made up of 13 amino acids. Germline V gene data show CDR1 as SGHAT and CDR2 as FQDESV (reference sequence). The germline V and J ends were trimmed by 4 bases and 4 bases, with 10 bases remaining between them. This chain's CDR3 is CASSSRLVYGYTF. The CDR3 coding sequence is TGTGCCAGCAGCTCTCGGCTGGTCTATGGCTACACCTTC.

The chain has TRBV27 and TRBJ1-1, with D tentatively TRBD1 (6 bases). Trimming took 5 bases from V and 0 from J, leaving 16 bases between them. Germline V gives CDR1 MNHEY, CDR2 SMNVEV (reference sequence). The CDR3 has 16 residues. This chain's CDR3 is CASSPQGQGLNTEAFF. The CDR3 DNA reads TGTGCCAGCAGTCCCCAGGGGCAGGGGTTGAACACTGAAGCTTTCTTT.

The J gene is TRBJ1-6, the V gene TRBV2; the match to TRBD1 covers 10 bases. The CDR3 spans 17 residues. V shed 2 bases and J 3 bases; nucleotides not matched to a gene: 4. The germline V gene has CDR1 SNHLY and CDR2 FYNNEI. CDR3 DNA: TGTGCCAGCAGTGAAAGGGGACAGGGGTTCTATAATTCACCCCTCCACTTT. It is translated as CASSERGQGFYNSPLHF.

V gene TRBV5-8 combines with J gene TRBJ2-7; TRBD1 might be the D (6 bases). Between the trimmed V and J ends, which lost 3 bases and 4 bases, there was a span of 17 bases. This CDR3 region has 15 residues. Germline loops: CDR1 SGHTS, CDR2 YDEGEE. The CDR3 here is CASSYHRVNRYEQYF. Here the CDR3 DNA reads TGTGCCAGCAGCTATCACAGGGTCAACAGGTACGAGCAGTACTTC.

This clone was picked up a small number of times. This sample also contains other DNA sequences that code for the same CDR3. The gene calls are TRBV5-1 and TRBJ2-2; possible D gene TRBD2, 7 bases. Germline V gene sequence: CDR1 SGHRS, CDR2 YFSETQ. Trimming removed 2 bases from V and 3 bases from J, with 11 bases in between. The CDR3 loop spans 15 amino acids. The chain's CDR3 is CASSFGGGDTGELFF. CDR3 sequence (DNA): TGCGCCAGCAGCTTTGGAGGGGGGGACACCGGGGAGCTGTTTTTT. Combining the CDR3 with reference TRBV5-1 and TRBJ2-2 gives the whole variable domain KAGVTQTPRYLIKTRGQQVTLSCSPISGHRSVSWYQQTPGQGLQFLFEYFSETQRNKGNFPGRFSGRQFSNSRSEMNVSTLELGDSALYLCASSFGGGDTGELFFGEGSRLTVL.

This rearrangement joins TRBV5-5 to TRBJ1-2; D might be TRBD1 (6 bases). With 2 bases removed from V and 4 bases from J, the gap between germline ends came to 15 bases. Per germline, CDR1 SGHKS and CDR2 YYEKEE (reference sequence). The CDR3 is 15 residues long. Here the CDR3 DNA reads TGTGCCAGCAGCTTACGGACAGCTTCCTCCTATGGCTACACCTTC. Its protein product is CASSLRTASSYGYTF.

The chain carries TRBV19 and TRBJ2-2; tentatively, D is TRBD1 (6 bases). The germline V and J ends were trimmed by 6 bases and 2 bases, with 19 bases remaining between them. In germline, CDR1 is LNHDA, CDR2 SQIVND (reference sequence). The CDR3 length is 17 residues. CDR3 region: CASSPNRDPFNTGELFF. In nucleotides, the CDR3 is TGTGCCAGTAGCCCGAACAGGGACCCTTTTAACACCGGGGAGCTGTTTTTT.

Only a few counts were recorded for this clone. The chain carries TRBV19 and TRBJ1-2, with 9 positions matching TRBD1. Looked up from germline, CDR1 is LNHDA and CDR2 is SQIVND (reference sequence). The junction had 8 bases not matched to a gene; V was cut back by 6 bases and J by 3 bases. This CDR3 has 15 amino acids. CDR3 nucleotides: TGTGCCAGTAGGCGATCGGGACAGGGTGACTATGGCTACACCTTC. It specifies CASRRSGQGDYGYTF.